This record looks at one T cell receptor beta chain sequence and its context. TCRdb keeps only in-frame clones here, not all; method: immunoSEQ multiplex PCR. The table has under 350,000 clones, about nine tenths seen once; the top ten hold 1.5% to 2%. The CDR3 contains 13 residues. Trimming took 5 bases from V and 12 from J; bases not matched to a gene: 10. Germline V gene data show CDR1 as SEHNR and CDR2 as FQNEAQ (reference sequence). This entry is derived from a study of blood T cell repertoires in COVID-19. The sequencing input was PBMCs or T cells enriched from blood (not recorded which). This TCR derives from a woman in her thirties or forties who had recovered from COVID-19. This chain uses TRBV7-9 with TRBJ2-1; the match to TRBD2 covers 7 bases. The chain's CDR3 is CASSRSGVGGQFF. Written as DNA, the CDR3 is TGTGCCAGCAGCCGAAGCGGGGTCGGCGGGCAGTTCTTC.